This TCR beta chain derives from a study of blood T cell repertoires in COVID-19 (dated by TCRdb to about 2020). With regard to the full study: Samples covering the acute and convalescent phases of COVID-19 were provided by collaborators in the United States, Italy and Spain. The material from the prospective study consisted of cDNA or gDNA derived from T cells, B-cell-depleted T cells, or PBMCs. Subjects who had been exposed to COVID-19, were actively infected with it, or had recovered from it provided the deeply sampled blood TCRbeta repertoires that made up the dataset. The repertoires were released in a freely available public database meant as a resource for research on the immune response to SARS-CoV-2. Samples were obtained from the ongoing ImmuneRACE study (first 160 participants) and from some 1,300 subjects provided by 6 global collaborators. Nearly every sample came with metadata listing a de-identified subject ID, COVID-19 status, age in years and sex. HLA class I and class II types, where available, came from metadata supplied by the sample provider rather than from assay-based typing. The research as a whole found: The quantity of clinical and demographic metadata differed by source and by participant and was supplied without curation.

Germline trimming amounts to 5 bases on V and 4 bases on J, with 7 as the count of junction bases outside the gene matches. Including cysteine and phenylalanine, the CDR3 has 15 amino acids. Just CDR3 DNA is preserved here, 45 bases in frame from base 1. The germline V gene yields SGHVS for CDR1 and FNYEAQ for CDR2. Worth noting for this clone: What this receptor recognizes is not known. Base quality data are lacking; no much larger clone is found one base away.

Whole blood was collected in K2EDTA tubes by collaborating institutions according to the institutions' own protocols. For TCRbeta analysis, collaborators shipped samples in one of three forms: frozen whole blood, isolated PBMCs, or DNA extracted from either of those sample types. The immunoSEQ Assay, a bias-controlled multiplex PCR, was used to amplify TCRbeta CDR3 regions from genomic DNA. The published analysis was carried out like this. The number of nucleated cells in each sample was estimated from the amplification of reference gene primers within the assay. To quantify the absolute abundance of each unique TCRbeta CDR3 rearrangement, sequence reads were collapsed and filtered. For each sample, productive Simpson clonality was calculated as the square root of Simpson's diversity index over productive rearrangements. TCRdb stores this immuneACCESS table with in-frame sequences only. Part of the clones is absent; in the studies checked, under half of the shortfall reflects unresolved V genes, and no reason is known for the rest. Clone size and the V and J calls come from that table; the DNA yielded D and trimming. The sample contains about 160,000 clones, approximately 84% of them found a single time. The top ten constitute approximately 22% of the sample.

The origin of this receptor is a woman of 80 years or more with acute or convalescent COVID-19. The chain is assembled from TRBV7-6 and TRBJ1-5, with 8 central nucleotides matching TRBD1. Source material: peripheral blood. This receptor has the CDR3 CASSPTGEFNQPQHF. At the DNA level, the sequence is TGTGCCAGCAGCCCGACAGGGGAGTTTAATCAGCCCCAGCATTTT.